This T cell receptor beta chain was retrieved from a study of T cell responses to AZD1222 COVID-19 vaccine. Study in general: Pooling covered second doses at about 4 or about 12 weeks.

In regard to this clone: Its target is not known. This specimen includes other DNA sequences encoding the same CDR3.

Overall study findings and caveats: Most donors were white British, females outnumbered males, and clonal diversity was possibly underestimated. Repertoire sampling occurred only after the peak T cell response. Spike-specific TCR breadth and depth both grew after two AZD1222 doses.

Repertoires were generated with immunoSEQ multiplex PCR, while TCRdb's copy carries only in-frame clones and drops some. Found here are some 130,000 clones, about nine tenths of them singletons; the top ten hold 6.9%. The sequencing here drew on peripheral blood, taken on day 0 of AZD1222 vaccination. The sequence was obtained from an adult in good health.

In DNA form, the CDR3 reads TGTGCCAGCAGCTTGTCCTACGAGCAGTACTTC. Protein sequence: CASSLSYEQYF. This rearrangement joins TRBV7-9 to TRBJ2-7; D not resolved. The CDR3 is 11 residues long. The ends were cut back, 3 bases at V and 1 base at J, with 1 base in the middle. Per germline, CDR1 SEHNR and CDR2 FQNEAQ (reference sequence).